The 19 T cell receptor beta chains below come from one sample, sequenced in a study of T cell changes during pregnancy in multiple sclerosis. The data were produced by immunoSEQ multiplex PCR, yet TCRdb's version contains in-frame clones alone and is incomplete. The sample has about 75,000 clones; around nine tenths are singletons. The specimen comprised CD4+ T cells from peripheral blood mononuclear cells, sampled before pregnancy. These receptors originate from a female donor with multiple sclerosis, enrolled in a pregnancy study.

The genes are TRBV4-1 and TRBJ1-1; 10 nucleotides line up with TRBD1. The CDR3 runs to 15 residues. Germline trimming cut 4 bases from V and 5 bases from J; bases unmatched to any gene: 7. Per germline, CDR1 MGHRA and CDR2 YSYEKL. The CDR3 DNA reads TGCGCCAGCAGCCTCCGGGGACAGGGGAAAACTGAAGCTTTCTTT. Translated: CASSLRGQGKTEAFF.

The chain combines TRBV7-2 with TRBJ2-7; 7 nucleotides match TRBD1. The CDR3 runs to 15 residues. The junction had 6 bases not matched to a gene; V was cut back by 4 bases and J by 0 bases. Germline V gives CDR1 SGHTA, CDR2 FQGNSA. The CDR3 bases are TGTGCCAGCAGCTCGCCGGGACAGACCTCCTACGAGCAGTACTTC. Its protein is CASSSPGQTSYEQYF.

The CDR3 protein is CATQTGDGETQYF. For the CDR3, the DNA is TGCGCCACACAGACAGGGGACGGAGAGACCCAGTACTTC. This rearrangement joins TRBV5-1 to TRBJ2-5; 8 positions match TRBD1. J lost 4 bases, V lost 9 bases, and 8 bases had no gene match. There are 13 residues in the CDR3. CDR1 and CDR2 from the germline V gene are SGHRS and YFSETQ.

The CDR3: CASSSDSNTQYF. The CDR3 nucleotides read TGTGCCAGCAGCTCAGATTCAAATACGCAGTATTTT. The V gene is TRBV7-3, the J gene TRBJ2-3, with no clear D. V lost 4 bases and J 7 bases, leaving 9 bases between the germline ends. This CDR3 is 12 amino acids long. Germline CDR1 is SGHTA and CDR2 is FQGTGA.

The chain couples TRBV7-9 to TRBJ2-1; 16 bases agree with TRBD2. V lost 5 bases and J lost 0; bases outside the gene matches: 7. Per germline, CDR1 SEHNR and CDR2 FQNEAQ (reference sequence). The CDR3 has 19 residues. The CDR3 coding sequence is TGTGCCAGCAGCAACCCGGGACTAGCGGGGGGGTCCTCCTACAATGAGCAGTTCTTC. Translated: CASSNPGLAGGSSYNEQFF.

This clone was recorded a few times. The rearrangement uses TRBV7-2 and TRBJ1-1; 8 bases are a match to TRBD1. CDR1 is SGHTA, CDR2 FQGNSA, per germline. V dropped 6 bases and J dropped 6; count of bases not matched to a gene: 9. The CDR3 runs 14 residues. The CDR3 region has the DNA TGTGCCAGCAGAGAGACAGGGGTCAGACCTGAAGCTTTCTTT. Translating gives CASRETGVRPEAFF.

V usage is TRBV9 and J usage is TRBJ2-3; D possibly corresponds to TRBD2 (6 bases). The germline V gene has CDR1 SGDLS and CDR2 YYNGEE. This CDR3 contains 14 residues. V lost 4 bases and J 6 bases, leaving 15 bases between the germline ends. The CDR3 here is CASSPTGTVDTQYF. CDR3 in DNA: TGTGCCAGCAGCCCTACCGGGACTGTTGATACGCAGTATTTT.

This chain links TRBV9 with TRBJ1-1; 11 bases agree with TRBD1. CDR1 and CDR2 from the germline V gene are SGDLS and YYNGEE. There are 16 residues in the CDR3. Losses at the gene ends were 4 bases for V and 4 bases for J; bases not matched to a gene: 9. Here the CDR3 reads CASSLRTGGESTEAFF. CDR3 DNA: TGTGCCAGCAGCCTAAGGACAGGGGGCGAGAGCACTGAAGCTTTCTTT.

This rearrangement joins TRBV7-3 to TRBJ2-5; D might be TRBD2 (5 bases). The CDR3 runs 13 residues. With 2 bases removed from V and 5 bases from J, the gap between germline ends came to 9 bases. CDR1 and CDR2 from the germline V gene are SGHTA and FQGTGA. Here the CDR3 DNA reads TGTGCCAGCAGCTTAGGCGGGCTCGAGACCCAGTACTTC. This translates into CASSLGGLETQYF.

CDR3 sequence reads: CASSPRQGHTIYF. The CDR3 DNA reads TGTGCCAGCAGCCCCCGACAGGGTCACACCATATATTTT. This chain links TRBV7-3 with TRBJ1-3, with 7 bases that match TRBD1. CDR1 is SGHTA, CDR2 FQGTGA, per germline. J gave up 8 bases and V 5 bases, and 6 bases lay outside the gene matches. The CDR3 runs 13 residues. The variable domain in full, with the rest retrieved from reference TRBV7-3 and TRBJ1-3, is GAGVSQTPSNKVTEKGKYVELRCDPISGHTALYWYRQSLGQGPEFLIYFQGTGAADDSGLPNDRFFAVRPEGSVSTLKIQRTERGDSAVYLCASSPRQGHTIYFGEGSWLTVV.

The chain recombines TRBV27 with TRBJ2-3; tentatively, D is TRBD2 (5 bases). The CDR3 covers 15 residues. Germline CDR1 reads MNHEY; CDR2 reads SMNVEV (reference sequence). Trimming took off 8 bases at V and 2 bases at J, with 17 bases between the two ends. The CDR3 coding sequence is TGTGCCAGCCGAAAGAGGGCGGTCATCACAGATACGCAGTATTTT. This translates into CASRKRAVITDTQYF.

A single count supports this clone. The genes are TRBV7-2 and TRBJ2-7; the match to TRBD1 covers 8 bases. The CDR3 sequence is 16 residues long. J lost 0 bases, V lost 4 bases, and 8 bases had no gene match. The germline CDR1 and CDR2 sequences are SGHTA and FQGNSA. The CDR3 spells CASSSGDRPSSYEQYF. The CDR3 region has the DNA TGTGCCAGCAGCTCCGGGGACAGGCCAAGCTCCTACGAGCAGTACTTC.

The chain is built from TRBV25-1 and TRBJ2-2; 8 nucleotides agree with TRBD1. This CDR3 comprises 14 residues. V shed 6 bases and J 5 bases; nucleotides not matched to a gene: 5. Germline V gene data show CDR1 as MGHDK and CDR2 as SYGVNS. This CDR3 is CASRTTGDTGELFF. The CDR3 bases are TGTGCCAGCAGGACGACAGGGGATACCGGGGAGCTGTTTTTT. Variable domain in full (rest from reference TRBV25-1 and TRBJ2-2): EADIYQTPRYLVIGTGKKITLECSQTMGHDKMYWYQQDPGMELHLIHYSYGVNSTEKGDLSSESTVSRIRTEHFPLTLESARPSHTSQYLCASRTTGDTGELFFGEGSRLTVL.

The chain combines TRBV7-6 with TRBJ2-7; TRBD1 might be the D (6 bases). V was pared by 2 bases and J by 2 bases, with 16 bases between. CDR3 size: 16 residues. Looked up from germline, CDR1 is SGHVS and CDR2 is FNYEAQ. The CDR3 DNA sequence: TGTGCCAGCAGCTTATCATCAGGGGTGGGCCCCTACGAGCAGTACTTC. It translates to CASSLSSGVGPYEQYF.

The sample holds one count of this clone. The V gene is TRBV30, the J gene TRBJ1-5; TRBD1 matches 7 bases. Per germline, CDR1 GTSNPN and CDR2 SVGIG (reference sequence). The CDR3 is made up of 13 amino acids. Unmatched junction bases numbered 5, after V lost 3 bases and J lost 6 bases. CDR3 sequence: CAWRPTGSQPQHF. In DNA, the CDR3 is TGTGCCTGGAGGCCGACAGGGTCTCAGCCCCAGCATTTT.

The gene calls are TRBV7-3 and TRBJ2-1; D gene uncertain. The CDR3 is made up of 15 amino acids. Deletions cut 3 bases from V and 0 bases from J, with 9 bases between. CDR1 and CDR2 from the germline V gene are SGHTA and FQGTGA. The CDR3 reads CASSLTGDSYNEQFF. The CDR3, as DNA: TGTGCCAGCAGCTTGACCGGAGACTCCTACAATGAGCAGTTCTTC.

Written as DNA, the CDR3 is TGTGCCAGGGGACTTTCAAGATACGAGCAGTACTTC. This gives the protein CARGLSRYEQYF. V gene TRBV5-5 combines with J gene TRBJ2-7; D is perhaps TRBD2 (6 bases). V was clipped by 8 bases and J by 4 bases, with 13 bases between them. The germline gives CDR1 SGHKS, CDR2 YYEKEE (reference sequence). This CDR3 has 12 residues.

This clone is a singleton in its sample. The gene calls are TRBV30 and TRBJ1-3; D might be TRBD1 (6 bases). Trimming left V 0 bases short and J 4 bases short, with 10 bases between. Germline V lookup: CDR1 GTSNPN, CDR2 SVGIG (reference sequence). The CDR3 runs 14 residues. The CDR3 region has the DNA TGTGCCTGGAGTGTAGCAGGGGCGGGAAACACCATATATTTT. It is translated as CAWSVAGAGNTIYF.

The V and J genes are TRBV6-5 and TRBJ2-2; D is unclear. This CDR3 is 11 amino acids long. Germline loops: CDR1 MNHEY, CDR2 SVGAGI. With 6 bases removed from V and 5 bases from J, the gap between germline ends came to 4 bases. The CDR3 protein is CASSQTGELFF. In nucleotides, the CDR3 is TGTGCCAGCAGCCAAACCGGGGAGCTGTTTTTT.